Sequencing of this T cell receptor (beta chain) was carried out in a study of blood T cell repertoires in COVID-19. Study summary: PBMCs, B-cell-depleted T cells, or T cells provided the cDNA or gDNA that made up the material.

Recovered status applied to Cohort 3 donors who had two consecutive negative PCRs. It also applied to those with clearance or with symptom resolution. Source study methods: Reference gene primers were amplified, and this amplification served to estimate nucleated cell counts. The repertoire was sequenced with immunoSEQ multiplex PCR; TCRdb's copy has only in-frame clones and lacks some. The V and J calls and the clone size are those of that table, but D and trimming were determined from the DNA. Of 190,000 or so clones detected, around 90% appear once; the ten largest clones hold 6.5% to 9.5%. CDR3 size: 12 residues. Germline CDR1 MNHGY, CDR2 SAAAGT. V was cut by 2 bases and J by 8 bases, with 8 bases left in between.

Sequencing input: PBMCs or T cells enriched from blood (not recorded which). The clonotype was recovered from a woman aged 18-29 years who had recovered from COVID-19. The rearrangement joins TRBV6-8 to TRBJ2-3; D uncertain. CDR3 amino acids: CASSYGLATQYF. The CDR3 DNA is TGTGCCAGCAGTTACGGCCTTGCTACGCAGTATTTT.